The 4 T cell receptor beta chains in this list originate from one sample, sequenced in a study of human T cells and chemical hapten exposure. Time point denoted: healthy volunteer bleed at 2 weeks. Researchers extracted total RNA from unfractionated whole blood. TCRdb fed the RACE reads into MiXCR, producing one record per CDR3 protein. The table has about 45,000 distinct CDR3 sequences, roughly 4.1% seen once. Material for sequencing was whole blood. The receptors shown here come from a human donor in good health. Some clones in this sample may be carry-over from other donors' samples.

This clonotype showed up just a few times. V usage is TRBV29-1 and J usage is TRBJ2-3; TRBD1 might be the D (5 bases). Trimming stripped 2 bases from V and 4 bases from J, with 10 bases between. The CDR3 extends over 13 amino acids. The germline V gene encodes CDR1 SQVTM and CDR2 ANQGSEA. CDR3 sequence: CSVEIGAADTQYF. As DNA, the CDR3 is TGCAGCGTTGAAATAGGGGCCGCAGATACGCAGTATTTT.

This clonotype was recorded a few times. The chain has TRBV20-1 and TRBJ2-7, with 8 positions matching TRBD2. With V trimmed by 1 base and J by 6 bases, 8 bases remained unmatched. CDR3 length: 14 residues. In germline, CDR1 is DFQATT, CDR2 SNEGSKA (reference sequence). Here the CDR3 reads CSARGVGGGTEQYF. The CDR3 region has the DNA TGCAGTGCTAGAGGGGTGGGCGGGGGGACCGAGCAGTACTTC.

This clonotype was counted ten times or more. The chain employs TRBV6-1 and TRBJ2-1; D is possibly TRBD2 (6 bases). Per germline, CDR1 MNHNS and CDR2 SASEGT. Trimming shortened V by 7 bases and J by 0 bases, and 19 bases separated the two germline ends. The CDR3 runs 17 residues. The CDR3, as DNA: TGTGCCAGCATAGGGAGTGTCGGGAGTATCTCCTACAATGAGCAGTTCTTC. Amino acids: CASIGSVGSISYNEQFF.

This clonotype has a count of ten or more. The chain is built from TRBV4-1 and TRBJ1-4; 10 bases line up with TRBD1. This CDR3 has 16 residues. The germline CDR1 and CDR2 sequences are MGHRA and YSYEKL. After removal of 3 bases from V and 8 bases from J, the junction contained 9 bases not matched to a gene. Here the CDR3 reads CASSHRKGTGEEKLFF. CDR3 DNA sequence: TGCGCCAGCAGCCACAGGAAAGGGACAGGGGAGGAAAAACTGTTTTTT.